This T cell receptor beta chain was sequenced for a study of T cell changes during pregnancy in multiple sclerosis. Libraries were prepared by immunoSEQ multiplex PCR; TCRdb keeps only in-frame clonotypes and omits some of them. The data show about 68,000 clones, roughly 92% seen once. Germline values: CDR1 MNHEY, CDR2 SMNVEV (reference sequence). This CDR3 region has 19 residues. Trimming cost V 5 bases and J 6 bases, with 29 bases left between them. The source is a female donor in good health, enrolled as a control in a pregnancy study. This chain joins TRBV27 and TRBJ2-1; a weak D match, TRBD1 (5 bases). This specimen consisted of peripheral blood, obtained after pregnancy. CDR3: CASSEKVGLLRGLRNEQFF. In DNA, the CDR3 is TGTGCCAGCAGTGAAAAAGTGGGGCTTTTAAGGGGCCTTCGCAATGAGCAGTTCTTC.